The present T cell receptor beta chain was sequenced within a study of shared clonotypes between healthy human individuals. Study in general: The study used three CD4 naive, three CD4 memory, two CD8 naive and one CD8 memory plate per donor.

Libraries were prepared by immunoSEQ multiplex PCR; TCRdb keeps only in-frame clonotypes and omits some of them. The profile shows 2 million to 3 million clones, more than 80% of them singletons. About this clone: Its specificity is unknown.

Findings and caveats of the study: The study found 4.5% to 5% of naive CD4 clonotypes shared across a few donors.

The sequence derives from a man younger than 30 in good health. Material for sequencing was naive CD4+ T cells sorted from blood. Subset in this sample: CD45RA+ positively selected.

CDR3 sequence: CASSPLNSGLTYNSPLHF. CDR3 bases: TGCGCCAGCAGCCCTCTAAACTCTGGACTCACCTATAATTCACCCCTCCACTTT. This chain joins TRBV4-1 and TRBJ1-6; no clear D gene. The germline V gene has CDR1 MGHRA and CDR2 YSYEKL. The V and J ends lost 4 bases and 2 bases respectively, with 18 bases between them. The CDR3 contains 18 residues.